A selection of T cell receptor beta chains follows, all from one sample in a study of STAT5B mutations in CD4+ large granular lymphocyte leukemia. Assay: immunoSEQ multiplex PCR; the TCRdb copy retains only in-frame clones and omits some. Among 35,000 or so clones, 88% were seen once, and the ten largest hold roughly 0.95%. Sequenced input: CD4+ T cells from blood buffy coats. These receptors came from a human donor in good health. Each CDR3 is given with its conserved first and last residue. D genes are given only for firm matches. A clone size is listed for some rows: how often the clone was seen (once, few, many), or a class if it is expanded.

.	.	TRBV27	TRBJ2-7	CASSFGSEQYF	TGTGCCAGCAGTTTTGGGTCCGAGCAGTACTTC
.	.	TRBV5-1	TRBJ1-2	CASSLGQANYGYTF	TGCGCCAGCAGCTTGGGGCAGGCTAACTATGGCTACACCTTC
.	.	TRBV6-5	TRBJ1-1	CASSYPPVAFF	TGTGCCAGCAGTTACCCACCCGTAGCTTTCTTT
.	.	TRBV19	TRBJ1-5	CASTSIWGGVQPQHF	TGTGCCAGTACATCAATTTGGGGGGGCGTGCAGCCCCAGCATTTT
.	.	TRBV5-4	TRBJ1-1	CASSLEGTEAFF	TGTGCCAGCAGCTTAGAAGGAACTGAAGCTTTCTTT
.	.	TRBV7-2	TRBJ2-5	CASSSGAVRATQYF	TGTGCCAGCAGTTCGGGGGCGGTGAGGGCAACCCAGTACTTC
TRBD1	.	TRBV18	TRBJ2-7	CASSPPGQGYEQYF	TGTGCCAGCTCACCACCGGGACAGGGCTACGAGCAGTACTTC
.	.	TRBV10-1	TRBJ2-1	CASIRGEIHNEQFF	TGCGCCAGCATAAGGGGGGAAATCCACAATGAGCAGTTCTTC
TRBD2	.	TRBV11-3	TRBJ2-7	CASSLDQGGTSSTYEQYF	TGTGCCAGCAGCTTAGATCAGGGAGGGACTAGCAGCACCTACGAGCAGTACTTC
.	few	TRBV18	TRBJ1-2	CASSPESLYGYTF	TGTGCCAGCTCACCAGAATCCCTCTATGGCTACACCTTC
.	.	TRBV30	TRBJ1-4	CAWDQGRRGKLFF	TGTGCCTGGGACCAGGGGCGAAGGGGGAAACTGTTTTTT
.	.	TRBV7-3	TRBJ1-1	CASARQRNTEAFF	TGTGCCAGCGCAAGACAGAGAAACACTGAAGCTTTCTTT
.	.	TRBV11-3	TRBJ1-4	CASSLGRFSTNEKLFF	TGTGCCAGCAGCTTAGGACGGTTTTCAACTAATGAAAAACTGTTTTTT
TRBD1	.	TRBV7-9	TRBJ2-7	CASSFLGQGTYEQYF	TGTGCCAGCAGCTTCCTAGGACAGGGCACCTACGAGCAGTACTTC
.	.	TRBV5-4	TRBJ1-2	CASSRGFRQALDGYTF	TGTGCCAGCAGCCGCGGATTTCGACAGGCCCTCGATGGCTACACCTTC
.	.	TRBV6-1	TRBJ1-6	CASSVGLRVGYSPLHF	TGTGCCAGCAGTGTGGGACTCCGAGTCGGGTATTCACCCCTCCACTTT
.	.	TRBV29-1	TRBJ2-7	CSVVVGNTYEQYF	TGCAGCGTTGTAGTAGGGAACACCTACGAGCAGTACTTC
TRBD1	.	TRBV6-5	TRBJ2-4	CASSYRTGENIQYF	TGTGCCAGCAGTTACCGGACAGGAGAGAACATTCAGTACTTC
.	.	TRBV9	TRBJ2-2	CASSVRPGGSGELFF	TGTGCCAGCAGCGTCCGACCCGGGGGTTCCGGGGAGCTGTTTTTT
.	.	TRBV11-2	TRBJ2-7	CASSLSGETNEQYF	TGTGCCAGCAGCTTGTCGGGGGAGACCAACGAGCAGTACTTC
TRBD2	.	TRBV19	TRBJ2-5	CASSIDRAGVRETQYF	TGTGCCAGTAGTATAGATCGGGCGGGGGTTAGGGAGACCCAGTACTTC
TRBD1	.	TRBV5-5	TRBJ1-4	CASSLGDRAREKLFF	TGTGCCAGCAGCTTGGGAGACAGGGCTAGGGAAAAACTGTTTTTT
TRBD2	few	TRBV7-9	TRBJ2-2	CASSSGLAGAGELFF	TGTGCCAGCAGCTCGGGACTAGCGGGAGCCGGGGAGCTGTTTTTT
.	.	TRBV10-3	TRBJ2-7	CAIKTSAEGDEQYF	TGTGCCATCAAAACTAGTGCGGAGGGAGACGAGCAGTACTTC
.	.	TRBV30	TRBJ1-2	CACTGYNYGYTF	TGTGCCTGTACCGGGTATAACTATGGCTACACCTTC
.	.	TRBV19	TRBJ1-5	CASSRGNGNQPQHF	TGTGCCAGTAGTAGAGGGAACGGCAATCAGCCCCAGCATTTT
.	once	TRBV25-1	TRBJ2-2	CASSEYAGELFF	TGTGCCAGCAGTGAATATGCCGGGGAGCTGTTTTTT
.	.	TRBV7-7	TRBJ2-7	CASSRELGSSYEQYF	TGTGCTAGCAGCCGCGAGTTAGGGAGCTCCTACGAGCAGTACTTC
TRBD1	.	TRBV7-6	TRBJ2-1	CASSQLPGQGADNEQFF	TGTGCCAGCAGCCAATTACCGGGACAGGGGGCGGACAATGAGCAGTTCTTC
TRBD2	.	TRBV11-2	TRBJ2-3	CASSFGLVGDTQYF	TGTGCCAGCAGCTTCGGACTAGTGGGAGATACGCAGTATTTT
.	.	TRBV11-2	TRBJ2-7	CASSSHSSYEQYF	TGTGCCAGCTCCTCACACAGCTCCTACGAGCAGTACTTC
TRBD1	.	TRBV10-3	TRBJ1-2	CAIRRDSTNYGYTF	TGTGCCATCAGGCGGGACAGCACTAACTATGGCTACACCTTC
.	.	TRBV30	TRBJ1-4	CAWSGGIGGMGEKLFF	TGTGCCTGGAGTGGGGGTATAGGAGGGATGGGTGAAAAACTGTTTTTT
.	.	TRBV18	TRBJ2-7	CASSPPGLWSSYEQYF	TGTGCCAGCTCACCACCGGGACTGTGGAGCTCCTACGAGCAGTACTTC
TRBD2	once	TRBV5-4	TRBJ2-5	CASSLRTSGRVETQYF	TGTGCCAGCAGCTTGAGGACTAGCGGGAGGGTAGAGACCCAGTACTTC
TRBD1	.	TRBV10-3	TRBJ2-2	CAISLDRGTPNTGELFF	TGTGCCATCAGTTTAGACAGGGGCACACCAAACACCGGGGAGCTGTTTTTT
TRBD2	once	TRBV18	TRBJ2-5	CASSPRLAGGQETQYF	TGTGCCAGCTCACCCCGACTAGCGGGGGGACAAGAGACCCAGTACTTC
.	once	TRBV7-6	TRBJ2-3	CASSLNGGIDTQYF	TGTGCCAGCAGCTTAAACGGGGGAATCGATACGCAGTATTTT
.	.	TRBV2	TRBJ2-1	CASSGAGRSEQFF	TGTGCCAGCAGTGGGGCCGGAAGAAGTGAGCAGTTCTTC
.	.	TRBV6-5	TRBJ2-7	CASSYSGGTATYEQYF	TGTGCCAGCAGTTACTCTGGGGGGACGGCAACCTACGAGCAGTACTTC
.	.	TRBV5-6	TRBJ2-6	CASSLRGLTSGANVLTF	TGTGCCAGCAGCTTGCGTGGACTAACCTCTGGGGCCAACGTCCTGACTTTC
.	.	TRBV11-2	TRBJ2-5	CASSQHTETQYF	TGTGCCAGCAGCCAACACACAGAGACCCAGTACTTC
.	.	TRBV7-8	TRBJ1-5	CASSLARGGQNQPQHF	TGTGCCAGCAGCTTAGCGCGAGGGGGTCAGAATCAGCCCCAGCATTTT
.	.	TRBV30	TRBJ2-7	CAWSVQGYEQYF	TGTGCCTGGAGTGTACAGGGTTACGAGCAGTACTTC
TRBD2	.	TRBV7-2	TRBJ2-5	CASSPQVLAGTETQYF	TGTGCCAGCAGCCCCCAAGTACTAGCGGGAACAGAGACCCAGTACTTC
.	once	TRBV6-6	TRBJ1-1	CASSSFNPEAFF	TGTGCCAGCAGTTCCTTCAATCCTGAAGCTTTCTTT
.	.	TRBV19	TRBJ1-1	CASSRNRGNTEAFF	TGTGCCAGTAGTAGGAATCGGGGGAACACTGAAGCTTTCTTT
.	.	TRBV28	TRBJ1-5	CASRESNQPQHF	TGTGCCAGTCGAGAAAGCAATCAGCCCCAGCATTTT
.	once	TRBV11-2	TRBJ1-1	CASSSGGPRRTEAFF	TGTGCCAGCAGCTCCGGCGGACCGCGAAGGACTGAAGCTTTCTTT
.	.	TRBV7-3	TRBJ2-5	CASSSGRKETQYF	TGTGCCAGCAGCTCCGGACGGAAAGAGACCCAGTACTTC